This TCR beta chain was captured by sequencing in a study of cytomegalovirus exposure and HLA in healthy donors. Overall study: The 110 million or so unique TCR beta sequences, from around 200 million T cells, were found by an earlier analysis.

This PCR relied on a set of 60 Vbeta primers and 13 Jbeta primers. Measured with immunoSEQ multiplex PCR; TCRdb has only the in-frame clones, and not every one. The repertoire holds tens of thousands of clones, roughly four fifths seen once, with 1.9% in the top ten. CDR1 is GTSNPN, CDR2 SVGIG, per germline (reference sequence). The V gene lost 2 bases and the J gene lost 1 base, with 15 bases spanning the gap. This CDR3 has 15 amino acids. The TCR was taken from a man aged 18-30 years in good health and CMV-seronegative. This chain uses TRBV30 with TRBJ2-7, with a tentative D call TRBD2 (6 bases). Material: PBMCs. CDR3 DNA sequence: TGTGCCTGGAGTCAAGACGGACTACCATCCTACGAGCAGTACTTC. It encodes CAWSQDGLPSYEQYF.